This record looks at one T cell receptor (beta chain) sequence and its context. The CDR3 contains 15 residues. Germline CDR1 SEHNR, CDR2 FQNEAQ (reference sequence). Trimming removed 5 bases from V and 3 bases from J; junction bases left unmatched: 7. Some clones are missing from TCRdb's copy, which holds only in-frame ones; the method was immunoSEQ multiplex PCR. The sample lists a few million clones, 90% to 96% occurring once. Donors were healthy HIV-negative adults without recent acute infections or vaccinations. This sample stems from a study of shared clonotypes between healthy human individuals.

The chain combines TRBV7-9 with TRBJ2-1; 7 nucleotides line up with TRBD1. Sequencing input: naive CD4+ T cells sorted from blood. The subset is: CD45RA+ positively selected. The TCR was taken from a man aged 18-30 years in good health. As DNA, the CDR3 is TGTGCCAGCAGCCCCCAGGGACAGAACTACAATGAGCAGTTCTTC. It translates to CASSPQGQNYNEQFF. The entire variable domain, with the rest obtained from reference TRBV7-9 and TRBJ2-1, is as follows: DTGVSQNPRHKITKRGQNVTFRCDPISEHNRLYWYRQTLGQGPEFLTYFQNEAQLEKSRLLSDRFSAERPKGSFSTLEIQRTEQGDSAMYLCASSPQGQNYNEQFFGPGTRLTVL.